The source of this T cell receptor (beta chain) is a study of cytomegalovirus exposure and HLA in healthy donors. Points from the study as a whole: Reportedly, diagnosis of cytomegalovirus status by the classifier showed high specificity and sensitivity. Some V segments, including TRBV6-2 and TRBV6-3, were excluded as indistinguishable.

Primers for the PCR totalled 60 Vbeta and 13 Jbeta. Produced via immunoSEQ multiplex PCR; TCRdb's table is partial and in-frame only. Seen in this sample are about 150,000 clones; the ten most common clones hold about 1.7%. To note about this clone: As yet, its antigen is unknown.

CDR1 is SEHNR and CDR2 is FQNEAQ in the germline V gene (reference sequence). Between the trimmed V and J ends, which lost 5 bases and 0 bases, there was a span of 10 bases. The CDR3 spans 15 residues. The clonotype was recovered from a woman between 50 and 59 years old in good health and CMV-seronegative. Sequencing used PBMCs. The gene calls are TRBV7-9 and TRBJ2-2; no clear D gene. In DNA form, the CDR3 reads TGTGCCAGCAGCCGTCCGGGTACGAACACCGGGGAGCTGTTTTTT. It yields the protein CASSRPGTNTGELFF.